This paragraph reports one T cell receptor (beta chain). The sample is drawn from a study of blood T cell repertoires in COVID-19. The protocol was immunoSEQ multiplex PCR, while the TCRdb copy is restricted to in-frame clones and leaves out a portion. This sample has 95,000 to 150,000 clones, with 65% to 85% found just once. Deletions cut 6 bases from V and 3 bases from J, with 11 bases between. From germline, CDR1 is SSHAT and CDR2 FNYEAQ (reference sequence). The length of the CDR3 is 13 residues. The clonotype comes from a woman aged 70 to 79 with acute or convalescent COVID-19. The sequencing input was peripheral blood. The V and J genes are TRBV7-7 and TRBJ1-1, with D possibly matching TRBD1 (6 bases). The CDR3 here is CASSWGLDTEAFF. CDR3 DNA: TGTGCCAGCAGTTGGGGGCTCGACACTGAAGCTTTCTTT.